These 12 T cell receptor beta chains were all obtained from the same sample, sequenced in a study of neurological immune-mediated disorders. One entry per CDR3 protein results from TCRdb running MiXCR on the 5' RACE reads. The sample has around 25,000 distinct CDR3 sequences, 13% seen once; the top ten hold approximately 16%. Source material: PBMCs. The source of these receptors is a middle-aged woman with HTLV-1-associated myelopathy (HAM/TSP).

This clonotype was counted at least ten times. The rearrangement links TRBV5-5 to TRBJ2-5; D unclear. Between the trimmed V and J ends, which lost 6 bases and 9 bases, there was a span of 15 bases. Germline values: CDR1 SGHKS, CDR2 YYEKEE (reference sequence). The CDR3 loop spans 12 amino acids. DNA for the CDR3: TGTGCCAGCAACCTCTTGCCGGATTCCCAGTACTTC. Amino acid sequence: CASNLLPDSQYF.

This clonotype was detected many times. The chain has TRBV9 and TRBJ1-6, with a possible D match to TRBD1 (6 bases). Deletions cut 0 bases from V and 0 bases from J, with 10 bases between. This CDR3 is 17 amino acids long. Germline CDR1 SGDLS, CDR2 YYNGEE. This CDR3 is CASSVDRASSYNSPLHF. Here the CDR3 DNA reads TGTGCCAGCAGCGTAGACAGGGCCAGCTCCTATAATTCACCCCTCCACTTT.

This clonotype was counted many times. The CDR3 region is CASSYPQTGRAKNIQYF. CDR3 nucleotides: TGTGCCAGCAGTTACCCCCAAACAGGGAGAGCCAAAAACATTCAGTACTTC. The chain uses TRBV6-2 or TRBV6-3 and TRBJ2-4; D perhaps matches TRBD1 (6 bases). This CDR3 comprises 17 residues. Trimming stripped 2 bases from V and 0 bases from J, with 14 bases between. Germline assignment: CDR1 MNHEY and CDR2 SVGEGT.

As regards this clonotype: One end of the junction does not line up with germline, which may come from a read error. The DNA of the CDR3 is TGTGCCAGCTCCCTAGGGAGACGCACATATACGCAGTATTTT. This sequence encodes CASSLGRRTYTQYF. The gene calls are TRBV6-5 and TRBJ2-3; perhaps TRBD2 as D (5 bases). CDR3 length: 14 residues. Per germline, CDR1 MNHEY and CDR2 SVGAGI.

This clonotype was observed at least ten times. The rearrangement joins TRBV12-3 or TRBV12-4 to TRBJ1-2; D unclear. The V end was cut by 1 base, the J end by 0 bases, with 12 bases between. The CDR3 is made up of 16 amino acids. CDR3 nucleotide sequence: TGTGCCAGCAGTTTAGGACTAGGCAGAGCTAACTATGGCTACACCTTC. This sequence encodes CASSLGLGRANYGYTF.

Many counts were recorded for this clonotype. The V call is TRBV5-1, the J call TRBJ1-1, with D unclear. Germline loops: CDR1 SGHRS, CDR2 YFSETQ. CDR3 length equals 15 residues. Between the trimmed V and J ends, which lost 4 bases and 2 bases, there was a span of 15 bases. CDR3 sequence (DNA): TGCGCCAGCAGCCCCGAAGTTGGGGTTAACACTGAAGCTTTCTTT. Residues: CASSPEVGVNTEAFF.

This clonotype was observed many times. This sequence joins TRBV19 and TRBJ2-4; unclear D gene. V was trimmed by 5 bases and J by 1 base, leaving 15 bases between them. The germline V gene has CDR1 LNHDA and CDR2 SQIVND (reference sequence). The CDR3 runs to 16 residues. In DNA form, the CDR3 reads TGTGCCAGTAGTCCCCCCATCCCATCGGCCAAAAACATTCAGTACTTC. This translates into CASSPPIPSAKNIQYF.

In this sample, this clonotype turned up many times. V and J are TRBV20-1 and TRBJ2-1, with D perhaps TRBD2 (5 bases). Germline loops: CDR1 DFQATT, CDR2 SNEGSKA (reference sequence). The CDR3 length is 13 residues. V was clipped by 6 bases and J by 2 bases, with 11 bases between them. The DNA of the CDR3 is TGCAGTGCGTCTCCGAGGGCCTACAATGAGCAGTTCTTC. Its translation: CSASPRAYNEQFF.

In its sample, this clonotype was seen many times. This rearrangement joins TRBV20-1 to TRBJ1-2, with D possibly TRBD1 on 5 matching bases. CDR1 is DFQATT and CDR2 is SNEGSKA in the germline V gene (reference sequence). V lost 5 bases to trimming and J lost 5 bases, with 15 bases between them. The CDR3 is 13 residues long. The CDR3: CSARDGGLYGYTF. The CDR3 DNA sequence: TGCAGTGCTCGGGACGGTGGCTTATATGGCTACACCTTC.

This clonotype was detected ten times or more. This rearrangement joins TRBV3-1 to TRBJ2-2; D gene unclear. Germline CDR1 is LGHDT and CDR2 is YNNKEL (reference sequence). The CDR3 has 16 residues. V lost 1 base and J lost 0, with 9 bases in between. The CDR3 DNA reads TGTGCCAGCAGCCAAGCAACAGACGCGAACACCGGGGAGCTGTTTTTT. Its translation is CASSQATDANTGELFF.

This chain joins TRBV28 and TRBJ2-3; TRBD2 aligns across 9 bases. CDR3 length: 16 residues. Germline V gene sequence: CDR1 MDHEN, CDR2 SYDVKM. J lost 4 bases, V lost 2 bases, and 7 bases had no gene match. CDR3 nucleotides: TGTGCCAGCAGTTTAGGACTGGCTAGCGGGGCAGATACGCAGTATTTT. Protein product: CASSLGLASGADTQYF.

This clonotype was seen repeatedly, ten times or more. This chain connects TRBV14 to TRBJ2-5; D is perhaps TRBD2 (6 bases). Germline V gene sequence: CDR1 SGHDN, CDR2 FVKESK. V gave up 4 bases and J gave up 4 bases, with 10 bases separating them. The CDR3 has 13 residues. This CDR3 reads CASSPGLLETQYF. The CDR3 DNA reads as TGTGCCAGCAGCCCGGGACTTTTAGAGACCCAGTACTTC.